The 20 T cell receptor beta chains given below trace back to one sample, sequenced in a study of cytomegalovirus exposure and HLA in healthy donors. The study ran its PCR with 60 Vbeta and 13 Jbeta primers. Method: immunoSEQ multiplex PCR; TCRdb's copy keeps in-frame clones and lacks some. This table has around 150,000 clones, around 77% appearing once. Input material: PBMCs. The origin of the receptors is a woman aged 45-60 years in good health and CMV-seronegative.

This chain joins TRBV6-5 and TRBJ2-3; 7 bases fit TRBD2. CDR3 length: 16 residues. J was trimmed by 5 bases and V by 2 bases; bases with no gene match: 10. CDR1 and CDR2 from the germline V gene are MNHEY and SVGAGI. The CDR3 region has the DNA TGTGCCAGCAGTTACGTACGGGCGGGGGAGAAAGATACGCAGTATTTT. Protein product: CASSYVRAGEKDTQYF.

The CDR3 bases are TGTGCCTGGAGCGCGGACAGGAACACTGAAGCTTTCTTT. Translation: CAWSADRNTEAFF. J is TRBJ1-1 and V is TRBV30; tentative D call: TRBD1 (6 bases). Germline CDR1 reads GTSNPN; CDR2 reads SVGIG (reference sequence). This CDR3 comprises 13 residues. With 3 bases removed from V and 1 base from J, the gap between germline ends came to 9 bases.

The V call is TRBV5-1, the J call TRBJ2-2, with D tentatively TRBD1 (6 bases). The CDR3 contains 17 residues. The germline gives CDR1 SGHRS, CDR2 YFSETQ. Trimming shortened V by 4 bases and J by 1 base, and 17 bases separated the two germline ends. The CDR3 DNA reads as TGCGCCAGCAGCCCACCCCCTAAACAGGGGAACACCGGGGAGCTGTTTTTT. It yields the protein CASSPPPKQGNTGELFF.

The chain combines TRBV9 with TRBJ1-1, with D possibly matching TRBD1 (5 bases). V was shortened by 0 bases and J by 0 bases, with 27 bases between the two germline ends. Germline V gene sequence: CDR1 SGDLS, CDR2 YYNGEE. The CDR3 spans 21 residues. CDR3 protein: CASSVESGDGAGATMNTEAFF. Here the CDR3 DNA reads TGTGCCAGCAGCGTAGAGAGCGGGGACGGGGCGGGAGCTACCATGAACACTGAAGCTTTCTTT.

The chain joins TRBV2 to TRBJ2-7, with D possibly being TRBD2 (5 bases). CDR3 length: 11 residues. V lost 8 bases to trimming and J lost 6 bases, with 11 bases between them. Germline lookup yields CDR1 SNHLY and CDR2 FYNNEI. In nucleotides, the CDR3 is TGTGCCAGCTCGAGGGAGACCGAGCAGTACTTC. This gives the protein CASSRETEQYF.

This clone was picked up a small number of times. This chain joins TRBV15 and TRBJ2-3, with TRBD2 matching over 14 bases. Germline values: CDR1 LNHNV, CDR2 YYDKDF (reference sequence). This CDR3 region has 17 residues. V lost 3 bases and J lost 4; bases outside the gene matches: 6. The CDR3 spells CATSRPGLAGGSDTQYF. CDR3 nucleotides: TGTGCCACCAGCAGGCCCGGACTAGCGGGGGGTTCAGATACGCAGTATTTT.

About this clone: The same CDR3 can be traced to other DNA sequences in this sample. The chain employs TRBV6-4 and TRBJ1-1; 10 nucleotides match TRBD1. Germline trimming cut 5 bases from V and 5 bases from J; bases unmatched to any gene: 2. The CDR3 is 13 residues long. Looked up from germline, CDR1 is MRHNA and CDR2 is SNTAGT. The CDR3 region is CASSRTGGTEAFF. The CDR3 bases are TGTGCCAGCAGTCGGACAGGGGGAACTGAAGCTTTCTTT.

The V gene is TRBV27, the J gene TRBJ2-7; a possible D gene is TRBD1 (5 bases). The V end was cut by 8 bases, the J end by 2 bases, with 19 bases between. Germline V lookup: CDR1 MNHEY, CDR2 SMNVEV (reference sequence). The CDR3 is 15 amino acids. The CDR3 spells CASAGHGFNTYEQYF. DNA for the CDR3: TGTGCCAGCGCAGGACATGGGTTTAACACCTACGAGCAGTACTTC.

This clone was observed a few times. The chain joins TRBV18 to TRBJ2-1; 7 nucleotides match TRBD1. The CDR3 totals 15 residues. Per germline, CDR1 KGHSH and CDR2 LQKENI. J gave up 3 bases and V 5 bases, and 7 bases lay outside the gene matches. Here the CDR3 reads CASSTRDRLYNEQFF. The CDR3 DNA reads TGTGCCAGCTCAACCCGGGACAGACTCTACAATGAGCAGTTCTTC.

The sample holds a few counts of this clone. The chain is built from TRBV7-2 and TRBJ1-1; 8 bases are a match to TRBD1. CDR3 length: 18 amino acids. J lost 6 bases, V lost 3 bases, and 18 bases had no gene match. From germline, CDR1 is SGHTA and CDR2 FQGNSA. The CDR3: CASSFGTGKAGLGSEAFF. DNA of the CDR3: TGTGCCAGCAGCTTTGGGACAGGAAAAGCTGGGTTAGGGTCTGAAGCTTTCTTT.

The chain uses TRBV19 and TRBJ2-5; 9 bases fit TRBD2. V lost 4 bases to trimming and J lost 5 bases; unmatched junction nucleotides: 14. Germline values: CDR1 LNHDA, CDR2 SQIVND (reference sequence). This CDR3 is built from 17 residues. This chain's CDR3 is CASSTPWGGGASETQYF. DNA of the CDR3: TGTGCCAGTAGTACACCGTGGGGCGGGGGGGCCTCGGAGACCCAGTACTTC.

V usage is TRBV6-5 and J usage is TRBJ2-2; 9 nucleotides match TRBD2. CDR1 is MNHEY and CDR2 is SVGAGI in the germline V gene. V lost 7 bases and J lost 6; bases outside the gene matches: 6. The CDR3 has 14 amino acids. The CDR3 is CASKDSGGSGELFF. The CDR3 DNA is TGTGCCAGCAAGGATAGCGGGGGTTCCGGGGAGCTGTTTTTT.

The J gene is TRBJ2-7, the V gene TRBV4-1; 10 nucleotides line up with TRBD2. V was clipped by 6 bases and J by 2 bases; unmatched bases: 4. Germline V gene data show CDR1 as MGHRA and CDR2 as YSYEKL. This CDR3 spans 14 amino acids. The CDR3 DNA is TGCGCCAGCAGGCCAGCGGGGGGGCCCTACGAGCAGTACTTC. Encoded protein: CASRPAGGPYEQYF.

The V gene is TRBV5-4, the J gene TRBJ2-1, with D possibly TRBD1 on 6 matching bases. V was cut by 4 bases and J by 1 base, with 12 bases left in between. This CDR3 comprises 15 residues. CDR1 SGHNT and CDR2 YYREEE come from the germline V gene (reference sequence). The CDR3 DNA reads TGTGCCAGCAGCCCTGGGACAAATTCCTACAATGAGCAGTTCTTC. Translating it yields CASSPGTNSYNEQFF. Full variable domain (missing parts from reference TRBV5-4 and TRBJ2-1): ETGVTQSPTHLIKTRGQQVTLRCSSQSGHNTVSWYQQALGQGPQFIFQYYREEENGRGNFPPRFSGLQFPNYSSELNVNALELDDSALYLCASSPGTNSYNEQFFGPGTRLTVL.

The V and J genes are TRBV6-1 and TRBJ1-5; no reliable D call. CDR1 and CDR2 from the germline V gene are MNHNS and SASEGT. V lost 0 bases to trimming and J lost 7 bases, with 13 bases between them. The CDR3 covers 15 residues. CDR3 coding DNA: TGTGCCAGCAGTGAAGCGACGGCAGGTCTACAGCCCCAGCATTTT. This translates into CASSEATAGLQPQHF.

A note on this clone: A junction boundary mismatches the germline segment, possibly from a read error. Other DNA sequences within the sample encode an identical CDR3. The CDR3, as DNA: TGTGCCAGCAGCCACGCCAGGGGGACCGTAGAGAGAATCTATGGCTATACCTTC. As protein: CASSHARGTVERIYGYTF. The rearrangement joins TRBV7-2 to TRBJ1-2; 7 nucleotides agree with TRBD1. Germline V lookup: CDR1 SGHTA, CDR2 FQGNSA. This CDR3 is built from 18 residues.

The chain has TRBV6-5 and TRBJ1-2, with 9 bases identical to TRBD1. V trimming: 4 bases; J trimming: 8 bases; junction bases outside the gene matches: 2. Germline assignment: CDR1 MNHEY and CDR2 SVGAGI. This CDR3 contains 12 residues. The CDR3 here is CASSWDREGYTF. In DNA, the CDR3 is TGTGCCAGCAGTTGGGACAGGGAGGGCTACACCTTC.

The chain recombines TRBV6-5 with TRBJ2-7; no clear D. Germline V gene lookup returns CDR1 MNHEY and CDR2 SVGAGI. Trimming cost V 5 bases and J 2 bases, with 16 bases left between them. The CDR3 is 15 residues long. The DNA of the CDR3 is TGTGCCAGCAGTAAAACGTCCACTGCAACCTACGAGCAGTACTTC. It specifies CASSKTSTATYEQYF.

V and J are TRBV6-1 and TRBJ2-7; 9 bases are a match to TRBD1. Germline V lookup: CDR1 MNHNS, CDR2 SASEGT. The CDR3 totals 12 residues. With 11 bases clipped from V and 3 bases from J, the junction kept 5 bases outside the gene matches. CDR3 DNA sequence: TGTGCCTCGAACAGGGGGCTCTACGAGCAGTACTTC. Its translation: CASNRGLYEQYF.

The rearrangement joins TRBV11-2 to TRBJ2-1; 10 bases align to TRBD2. CDR3 length: 15 residues. V was clipped by 5 bases and J by 7 bases; unmatched bases: 8. The germline V gene encodes CDR1 SGHAT and CDR2 FQNNGV. CDR3 sequence reads: CASSLEGLARNEQFF. CDR3 nucleotide sequence: TGTGCCAGCAGCCTCGAGGGACTAGCGAGGAATGAGCAGTTCTTC.